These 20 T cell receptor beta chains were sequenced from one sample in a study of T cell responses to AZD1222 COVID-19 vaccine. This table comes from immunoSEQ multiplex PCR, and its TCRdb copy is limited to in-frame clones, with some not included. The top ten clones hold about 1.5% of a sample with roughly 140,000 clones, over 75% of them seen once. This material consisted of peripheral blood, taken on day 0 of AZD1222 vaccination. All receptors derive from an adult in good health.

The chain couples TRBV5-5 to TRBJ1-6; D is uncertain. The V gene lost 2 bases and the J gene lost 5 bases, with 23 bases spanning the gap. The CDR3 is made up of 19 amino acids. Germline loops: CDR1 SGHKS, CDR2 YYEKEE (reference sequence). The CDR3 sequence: CASSFSAVARAGNNSPLHF. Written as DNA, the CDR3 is TGTGCCAGCAGCTTCTCGGCAGTCGCTCGGGCTGGGAATAATTCACCCCTCCACTTT.

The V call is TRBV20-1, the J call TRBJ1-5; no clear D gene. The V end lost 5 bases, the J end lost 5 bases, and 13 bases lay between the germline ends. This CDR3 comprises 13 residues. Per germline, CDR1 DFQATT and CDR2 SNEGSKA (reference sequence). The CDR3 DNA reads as TGCAGTGCTCGTGGACCCGTGGATCAGCCCCAGCATTTT. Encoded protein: CSARGPVDQPQHF.

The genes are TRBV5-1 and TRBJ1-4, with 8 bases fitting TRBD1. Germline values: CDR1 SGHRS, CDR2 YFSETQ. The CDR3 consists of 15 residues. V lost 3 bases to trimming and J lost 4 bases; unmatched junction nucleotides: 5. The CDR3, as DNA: TGCGCCAGCAGCTACGGACAGGGACTTAATGAAAAACTGTTTTTT. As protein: CASSYGQGLNEKLFF.

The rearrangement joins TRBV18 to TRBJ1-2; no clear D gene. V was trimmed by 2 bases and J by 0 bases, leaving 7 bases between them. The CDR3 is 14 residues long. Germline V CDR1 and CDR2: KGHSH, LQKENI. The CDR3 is CASSPAGANYGYTF. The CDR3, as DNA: TGTGCCAGCTCACCAGCAGGCGCTAACTATGGCTACACCTTC. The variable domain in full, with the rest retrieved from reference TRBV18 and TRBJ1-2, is NAGVMQNPRHLVRRRGQEARLRCSPMKGHSHVYWYRQLPEEGLKFMVYLQKENIIDESGMPKERFSAEFPKEGPSILRIQQVVRGDSAAYFCASSPAGANYGYTFGSGTRLTVV.

The CDR3 coding sequence is TGTGCCAGCAGTTTAAACAGGGCCTACGAGCAGTACTTC. Translating it yields CASSLNRAYEQYF. The chain has TRBV27 and TRBJ2-7, with TRBD1 as a possible D gene (6 bases). Germline assignment: CDR1 MNHEY and CDR2 SMNVEV (reference sequence). The CDR3 is 13 residues long. V was cut by 2 bases and J by 2 bases, with 7 bases left in between.

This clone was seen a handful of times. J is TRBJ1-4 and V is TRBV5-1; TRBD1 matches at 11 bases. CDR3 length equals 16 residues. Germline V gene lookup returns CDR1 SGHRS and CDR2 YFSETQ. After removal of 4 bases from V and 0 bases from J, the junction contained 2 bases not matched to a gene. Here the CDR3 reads CASSRGQGATNEKLFF. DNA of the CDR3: TGCGCCAGCAGCAGGGGACAGGGGGCAACTAATGAAAAACTGTTTTTT. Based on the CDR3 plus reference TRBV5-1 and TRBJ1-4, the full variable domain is KAGVTQTPRYLIKTRGQQVTLSCSPISGHRSVSWYQQTPGQGLQFLFEYFSETQRNKGNFPGRFSGRQFSNSRSEMNVSTLELGDSALYLCASSRGQGATNEKLFFGSGTQLSVL.

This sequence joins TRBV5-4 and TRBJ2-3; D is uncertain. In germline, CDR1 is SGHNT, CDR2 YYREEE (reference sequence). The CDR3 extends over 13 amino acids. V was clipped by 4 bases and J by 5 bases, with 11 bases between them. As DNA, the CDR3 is TGTGCCAGCAGCCCCCCAGAGAAAGATACGCAGTATTTT. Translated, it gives CASSPPEKDTQYF.

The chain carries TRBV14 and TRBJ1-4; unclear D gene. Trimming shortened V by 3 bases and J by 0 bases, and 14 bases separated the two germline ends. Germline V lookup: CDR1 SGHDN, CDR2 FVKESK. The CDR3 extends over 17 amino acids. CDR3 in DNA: TGTGCCAGCAGCCAGGAGCAGCACTTTGCAACTAATGAAAAACTGTTTTTT. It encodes CASSQEQHFATNEKLFF.

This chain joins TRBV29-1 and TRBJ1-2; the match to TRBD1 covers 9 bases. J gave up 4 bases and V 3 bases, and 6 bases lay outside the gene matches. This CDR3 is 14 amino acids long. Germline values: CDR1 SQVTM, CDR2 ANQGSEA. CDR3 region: CSVERSDRGYGYTF. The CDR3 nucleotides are TGCAGCGTTGAGAGGTCGGACAGGGGCTATGGCTACACCTTC.

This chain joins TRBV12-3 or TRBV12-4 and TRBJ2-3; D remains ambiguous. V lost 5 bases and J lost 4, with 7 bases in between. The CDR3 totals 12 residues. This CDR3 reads CASSGDSDTQYF. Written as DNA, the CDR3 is TGTGCCAGCAGTGGGGATTCAGATACGCAGTATTTT.

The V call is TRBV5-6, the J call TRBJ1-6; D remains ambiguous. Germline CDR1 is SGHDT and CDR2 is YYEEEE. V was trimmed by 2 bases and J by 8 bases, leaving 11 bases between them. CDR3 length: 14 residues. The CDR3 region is CASSLPRIDSPLHF. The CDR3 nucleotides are TGTGCCAGCAGCTTACCGAGGATAGATTCACCCCTCCACTTT.

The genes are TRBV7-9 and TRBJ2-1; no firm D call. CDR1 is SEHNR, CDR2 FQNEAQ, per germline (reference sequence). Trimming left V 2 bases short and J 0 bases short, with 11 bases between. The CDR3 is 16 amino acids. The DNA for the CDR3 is TGTGCCAGCAGCTTAATTAGGTCCAGCTCCTACAATGAGCAGTTCTTC. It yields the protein CASSLIRSSSYNEQFF. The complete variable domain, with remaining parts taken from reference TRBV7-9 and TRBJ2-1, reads DTGVSQNPRHKITKRGQNVTFRCDPISEHNRLYWYRQTLGQGPEFLTYFQNEAQLEKSRLLSDRFSAERPKGSFSTLEIQRTEQGDSAMYLCASSLIRSSSYNEQFFGPGTRLTVL.

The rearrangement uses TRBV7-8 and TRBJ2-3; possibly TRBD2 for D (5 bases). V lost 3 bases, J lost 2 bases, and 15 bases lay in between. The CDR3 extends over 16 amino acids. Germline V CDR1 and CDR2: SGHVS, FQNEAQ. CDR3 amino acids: CASSLGHRLATDTQYF. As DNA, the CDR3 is TGTGCCAGCAGCTTGGGCCACCGCCTAGCCACAGATACGCAGTATTTT.

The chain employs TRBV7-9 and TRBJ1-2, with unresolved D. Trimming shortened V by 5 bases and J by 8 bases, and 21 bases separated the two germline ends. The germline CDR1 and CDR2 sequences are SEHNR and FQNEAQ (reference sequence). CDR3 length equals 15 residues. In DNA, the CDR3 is TGTGCCAGCAGCCCCCCGCGGCAAGTGGTCAGAGGCTACACCTTC. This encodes CASSPPRQVVRGYTF.

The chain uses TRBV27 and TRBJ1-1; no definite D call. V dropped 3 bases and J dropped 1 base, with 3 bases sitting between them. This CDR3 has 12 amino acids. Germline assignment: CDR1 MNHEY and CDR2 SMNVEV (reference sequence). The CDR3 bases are TGTGCCAGCAGTTTTGGGAACACTGAAGCTTTCTTT. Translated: CASSFGNTEAFF.

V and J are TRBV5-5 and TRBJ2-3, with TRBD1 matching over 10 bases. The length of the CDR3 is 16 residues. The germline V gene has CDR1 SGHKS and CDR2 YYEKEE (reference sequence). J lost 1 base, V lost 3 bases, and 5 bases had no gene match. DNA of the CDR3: TGTGCCAGCAGCTACCACGGGACAGGGGGCACAGATACGCAGTATTTT. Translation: CASSYHGTGGTDTQYF.

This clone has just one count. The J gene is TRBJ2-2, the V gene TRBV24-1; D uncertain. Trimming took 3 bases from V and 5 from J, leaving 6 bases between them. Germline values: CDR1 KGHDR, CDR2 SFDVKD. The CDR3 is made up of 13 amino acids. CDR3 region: CATSDGVTGELFF. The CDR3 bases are TGTGCCACCAGTGATGGGGTTACCGGGGAGCTGTTTTTT.

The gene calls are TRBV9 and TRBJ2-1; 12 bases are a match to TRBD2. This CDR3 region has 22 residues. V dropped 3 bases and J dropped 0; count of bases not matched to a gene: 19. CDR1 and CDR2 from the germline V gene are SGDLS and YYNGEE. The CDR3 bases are TGTGCCAGCAGCGCGACTAGCGGGAGATCACGTAAGTTCGAAAGCTCCTACAATGAGCAGTTCTTC. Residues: CASSATSGRSRKFESSYNEQFF.

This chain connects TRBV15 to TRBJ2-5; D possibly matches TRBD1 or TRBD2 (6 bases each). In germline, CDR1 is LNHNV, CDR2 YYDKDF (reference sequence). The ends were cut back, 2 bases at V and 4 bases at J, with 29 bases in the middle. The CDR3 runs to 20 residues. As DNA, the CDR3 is TGTGCCACCAGCAGATCCACTGGGGAGGAACAGGGTATCTATTTAGAGACCCAGTACTTC. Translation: CATSRSTGEEQGIYLETQYF.

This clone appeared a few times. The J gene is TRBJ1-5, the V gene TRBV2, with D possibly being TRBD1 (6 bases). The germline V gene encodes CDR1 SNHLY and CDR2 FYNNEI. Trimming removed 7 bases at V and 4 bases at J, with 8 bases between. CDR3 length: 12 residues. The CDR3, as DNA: TGTGCCAGCAACAGGGAGAATCAGCCCCAGCATTTT. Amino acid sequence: CASNRENQPQHF.